The T cell receptor (beta chain) under discussion was sequenced for a study of radiotherapy plus CTLA-4 blockade in lung cancer. Repertoires were generated with immunoSEQ multiplex PCR, while TCRdb's copy carries only in-frame clones and drops some. This table holds under 110,000 clones, approximately 87% found once. This clone has only one observation. The CDR3 is 15 amino acids. Looked up from germline, CDR1 is MDHEN and CDR2 is SYDVKM. V shed 6 bases and J shed 3 bases, with 18 bases lying between them. The TCR sequence derives from a human donor with non-small cell lung cancer that progressed on radiotherapy plus ipilimumab. Some clones in this sample may be carry-over from other donors' samples. Sequencing used peripheral blood, obtained from a patient treated with radiotherapy plus ipilimumab. The chain joins TRBV28 to TRBJ2-7; possibly TRBD2 for D (6 bases). The CDR3 sequence: CASRPSSAGLYEQYF. The DNA of the CDR3 is TGTGCCAGCAGGCCCTCTAGCGCGGGTCTCTACGAGCAGTACTTC.